This TCR beta chain was documented in a study of T cell changes during pregnancy in multiple sclerosis. The table came from immunoSEQ multiplex PCR; TCRdb's copy has only in-frame clones and leaves some out. The sample consists of roughly 1,100 clones, roughly 78% of them appearing once. CDR3 length: 12 amino acids. Trimming left V 5 bases short and J 9 bases short, with 11 bases between. Germline V gives CDR1 MNHNY, CDR2 SVGAGI (reference sequence). The sequenced sample consisted of CD4+ T cells from PBMCs (not recorded whether the cells were cultured). The receptor's source is a female patient with multiple sclerosis, enrolled in a pregnancy study. Some clones in this sample may be carry-over from other donors' samples. The chain couples TRBV6-6 to TRBJ2-1; a weak D match, TRBD1 (6 bases). This chain's CDR3 is CASSLLTGEQFF. The CDR3 coding sequence is TGTGCCAGCAGTCTACTGACAGGTGAGCAGTTCTTC.